This T cell receptor (beta chain) was identified during a study of T-cell memory formation after mild COVID-19 (dated by TCRdb to the early 2020s). General notes on the study: TCR sequence clusters from the two donors were largely donor specific. T-cell clones expanding and contracting after mild COVID-19 in two donors were tracked by longitudinal TCRalpha and TCRbeta repertoire sequencing. Two young, previously healthy adult volunteers, one female and one male, were included in the cohort. Summary of the overall study and its limitations: Only a couple of mild cases were covered in the study, and larger cohorts including severe cases with pre-infection samples were considered necessary. Contracting CD4+ clones were found mainly in CM and EM memory subsets, while CD8+ clones were enriched in EMRA. Some responding clones were detected in pre-infection memory, suggesting pre-existing cross-reactive memory T cells joined the SARS-CoV-2 response. Whether the second-wave clones peaking on day 37 were SARS-CoV-2 specific was not confirmed. Clones that contracted from day 15 to 85 showed balanced CD4/CD8 phenotypes, whereas a second wave of clones that expanded from day 15 to 37 leaned towards CD4+.

Ficoll-Paque density gradient centrifugation was used to isolate PBMCs. V is cut by 7 bases and J by 1 base, and the space between the germline ends is 14 bases. Counted from cysteine to phenylalanine, this CDR3 has 14 amino acids. Here the CDR3 DNA is all that survives: 42 bases in frame from base 1. To note about this clonotype: The specificity of this receptor is unknown. No much larger clonotype is one base removed from it; base qualities were not supplied.

TCRdb names Illumina NovaSeq 6000 as the instrument used. TCRalpha and TCRbeta cDNA libraries were constructed by 5'RACE with constant-segment primers, with sample barcodes and unique molecular identifiers being introduced. Trizol reagent was used to extract RNA from every sample. Libraries were amplified in two PCR steps, with a second sample barcode and Illumina TruSeq adapters added in the second step. Libraries were sequenced on an Illumina NovaSeq with 2 x 150 bp paired-end reads. From the authors' description of their analysis: Demultiplexing of reads and collapsing into UMI-guided consensus sequences were performed with migec v1.2.7. Using mixcr v2.1.11, UMI consensuses were aligned to TRA and TRB V and J templates and then assembled into clonotypes. A clonotype was counted as expanded or contracted only when both edgeR and NoisET called the clonotype significant, with the noise models trained on biological replicates. edgeR calls used a false discovery rate-adjusted p below 0.01 and a log2 fold-change threshold of 1. As an exploratory analysis of dynamics, max-normalized trajectories of the 1000 most abundant clonotypes were examined with PCA combined with hierarchical clustering. Separately sequenced CD4+ and CD8+ repertoires were used to assign the CD4 or CD8 phenotype of responding clones. TCRdb applied fastp at Q25 and MiXCR to the public reads, then kept only in-frame beta chains. One record per CDR3 amino acid sequence lists the most common genes and DNA. The V and J calls, along with clone size, are taken from TCRdb and not from the paper's own processing. The sample yields 250,000 to 350,000 distinct CDR3 sequences; 14% were counted once. Roughly a fifth of the sample rests with the top ten.

Sequences were obtained from PBMCs or a T cell subset sorted from them (not recorded which). The sequence is built from TRBV12-3 or TRBV12-4 and TRBJ2-7; TRBD1 is a possible D gene, resting on 6 matching bases. The sequence was obtained from a man between 18 and 29 years old who had mild COVID-19 (a few samples of this study predate the infection). The sample titles of this study are shuffled in the database, so cell type and time point are left out; the donor was told from shared clones. CDR3 loop: CASTNTDRSYEQYF. The sequenced DNA is TGTGCCAGCACCAATACCGACAGGTCCTACGAGCAGTACTTC.